What follows are 12 T cell receptor beta chains derived from one specimen sequenced in a study of patients and donors after allogeneic stem cell transplantation (dated by TCRdb to 2018 to 2021). The method behind the library was RT-PCR. The instrument was a NextSeq 550. TCRdb reanalyzed the raw reads on its own, using fastp at Q25 for trimming and MiXCR for clone calling, and kept in-frame beta chains. Each CDR3 protein gets just one entry, which takes the most common genes and DNA from the rows behind it. Present in this sample are over 350,000 distinct CDR3 sequences, under 20% of which were seen just once. The ten largest clones capture 6% to 8% of the sample. The material sequenced was blood, either unsorted or a sorted T cell fraction (not recorded which). These receptors all come from a human donor who was either an allogeneic HSCT recipient or a stem cell or donor lymphocyte infusion donor (not recorded which). It is not recorded whose cells these are; they may come from a transplant donor.

V is TRBV27 and J is TRBJ2-7, with D tentatively TRBD2 (5 bases). V was cut by 4 bases and J by 1 base, with 11 bases left in between. The CDR3 has 14 residues. Germline V CDR1 and CDR2: MNHEY, SMNVEV (reference sequence). As DNA, the CDR3 is TGTGCCAGCAGTTCTGGGTCGGGGTCCTACGAGCAGTACTTC. Translation: CASSSGSGSYEQYF.

This clonotype showed up many times. The CDR3 sequence is CASSQGVFGTKIYEQYF. CDR3 nucleotides: TGCGCCAGCAGCCAAGGAGTTTTCGGGACGAAAATCTACGAGCAGTACTTC. The chain has TRBV4-1 and TRBJ2-7; tentatively, D is TRBD1 or TRBD2 (5 bases each). Per the germline V gene, CDR1 is MGHRA and CDR2 is YSYEKL. V dropped 1 base and J dropped 3 bases, with 19 bases sitting between them. This CDR3 has 17 residues.

The chain joins TRBV9 to TRBJ2-6; no firm D call. Germline CDR1 and CDR2: SGDLS and YYNGEE. V dropped 3 bases and J dropped 1 base, with 14 bases sitting between them. CDR3 size: 17 residues. CDR3 coding DNA: TGTGCCAGCAGCGCCGCCCCCAGTATTTCTGGGGCCAACGTCCTGACTTTC. Amino acid sequence: CASSAAPSISGANVLTF.

This clonotype occurred a few times. This chain uses TRBV6-1 with TRBJ1-1; TRBD1 matches at 9 bases. The germline V gene encodes CDR1 MNHNS and CDR2 SASEGT. The junction had 5 bases not matched to a gene; V was cut back by 6 bases and J by 3 bases. This CDR3 has 14 amino acids. The CDR3: CASSWDREYTEAFF. CDR3 DNA sequence: TGTGCCAGCAGCTGGGACAGGGAGTACACTGAAGCTTTCTTT.

V gene TRBV4-2 combines with J gene TRBJ2-3; D is ambiguous. V lost 1 base to trimming and J lost 6 bases, with 11 bases between them. Germline CDR1 is LGHNA and CDR2 is YNFKEQ. There are 14 residues in the CDR3. For the CDR3, the DNA is TGTGCCAGCAGCCAAGGGTCTAGTCGCGATACGCAGTATTTT. Translation: CASSQGSSRDTQYF.

This clonotype occurred a few times. The chain uses TRBV12-3 or TRBV12-4 and TRBJ1-2, with 8 bases lining up with TRBD1. The V segment lost 7 bases and the J segment 4 bases; nucleotides outside the gene matches: 5. CDR3 length: 13 amino acids. The CDR3 coding sequence is TGTGCCAGCACCACGACAGGGGCCTATGGCTACACCTTC. This codes for CASTTTGAYGYTF.

The chain has TRBV12-3 or TRBV12-4 and TRBJ2-7; D ambiguous. The CDR3 runs to 11 residues. V lost 3 bases and J lost 5, with 5 bases in between. The DNA for the CDR3 is TGTGCCAGCAGTTTTGTCCACGAGCAGTACTTC. Translated, it gives CASSFVHEQYF.

This clonotype was detected a few times. This chain links TRBV14 with TRBJ2-2; 11 bases are a match to TRBD1. The CDR3 extends over 16 amino acids. V shed 4 bases, J shed 5 bases, and the junction held 6 bases outside the gene matches. Germline CDR1 and CDR2: SGHDN and FVKESK. CDR3 DNA: TGTGCCAGCAGCCTACGGACAGGGGGCGCAACCGGGGAGCTGTTTTTT. As protein: CASSLRTGGATGELFF.

This clonotype showed up just a few times. The CDR3 bases are TGCGCCAGCAGCCCCAATGGGCGGGGGAGCACAGATACGCAGTATTTT. This gives the protein CASSPNGRGSTDTQYF. J is TRBJ2-3 and V is TRBV4-3; 7 nucleotides agree with TRBD2. The germline V gene has CDR1 LGHNA and CDR2 YSLEER. The trim removed 4 bases at V and 0 bases at J, leaving 7 bases unmatched. This CDR3 contains 16 residues.

This clonotype has at least ten counts. In DNA, the CDR3 is TGCAGCGTGTTTATTACCGGGCCACACAATGAGCAGTTCTTC. This codes for CSVFITGPHNEQFF. This rearrangement joins TRBV29-1 to TRBJ2-1; D remains unclear. V was shortened by 6 bases and J by 5 bases, with 17 bases between the two germline ends. Germline CDR1 and CDR2: SQVTM and ANQGSEA. This CDR3 has 14 amino acids.

This clonotype has ten or more counts. The chain couples TRBV5-1 to TRBJ1-2; D unresolved. Germline-derived CDR1 and CDR2 are SGHRS and YFSETQ. CDR3 length: 12 residues. V was cut by 5 bases and J by 2 bases, with 7 bases left in between. The CDR3 region has the DNA TGCGCCAGCAGGGAGGAAAACTATGGCTACACCTTC. It specifies CASREENYGYTF.

This clonotype was recorded many times. The J gene is TRBJ2-3, the V gene TRBV6-1; TRBD1 is a possible D gene (6 bases). Germline V CDR1 and CDR2: MNHNS, SASEGT. V lost 6 bases, J lost 8 bases, and 15 bases lay in between. This CDR3 comprises 13 residues. CDR3 residues: CASSFRGSGTQYF. The CDR3 DNA reads as TGTGCCAGCAGCTTTAGGGGGTCCGGTACGCAGTATTTT.